Sequencing of this T cell receptor beta chain was carried out in a study of T cell repertoires in cytomegalovirus infection. Looking at the study overall: Indications came from public TCR beta signatures; they pointed to CMV infection and to a matching HLA type.

MiXCR, run by TCRdb on the reads, gives a single entry per CDR3 protein. The sample consists of some 130,000 distinct CDR3 sequences, 25% to 35% of them appearing once. A remark on this clonotype: The antigen is not known.

Germline CDR1 MNHNY, CDR2 SVGAGI (reference sequence). V lost 4 bases to trimming and J lost 4 bases, with 9 bases between them. CDR3 length: 13 amino acids. The TCR originated in a human donor in good health (CMV status not recorded). Some clones in this sample may be carry-over from other donors' samples. The chain recombines TRBV6-6 with TRBJ2-3; D ambiguous. This specimen was CD8+ T cells from cultured PBMCs, taken from culture after CMV antigen stimulation. CDR3 nucleotide sequence: TGTGCCAGCAGTTCTGACTTCCCAGATACGCAGTATTTT. Protein product: CASSSDFPDTQYF.